This T cell receptor (beta chain) derives from a study of PD-L1 blockade in urothelial cancer. For the study at large: Blood analysis occurred 3 weeks (second dose) and 6 weeks after treatment start. Study-wide findings and caveats: Durable benefit accompanied greater 3-week expansion of tumor-associated blood clones.

Between 1 and 8 samples, pretreatment and on-treatment, were given by each patient. A note on this clone: Its antigen is still unknown.

Repertoires were generated with immunoSEQ multiplex PCR, while TCRdb's copy carries only in-frame clones and drops some. Of about 84,000 clones in the sample, more than 75% were seen once. Sequencing was performed on PBMCs, taken around atezolizumab (anti-PD-L1) treatment. The TCR originated in a man aged 65-85 years with urothelial cancer.

In DNA, the CDR3 is TGCGCCAGCAGCCAAGAGGGGGCTAGGAACACTGAAGCTTTCTTT. Its protein product is CASSQEGARNTEAFF. The gene calls are TRBV4-1 and TRBJ1-1, with TRBD1 as a possible D gene (6 bases). Germline-derived CDR1 and CDR2 are MGHRA and YSYEKL. There are 15 residues in the CDR3. Trimming stripped 0 bases from V and 1 base from J, with 9 bases between.